The TCR beta chain under discussion was sequenced for a study of siplizumab effects on memory and regulatory T cells. Broader study findings: Phenotypic classification as naive or memory proved unattainable for roughly 80-96% of proliferating CD4+ or CD8+ clones. Naive T cells were seen as more diverse than memory cells and as major alloresponse contributors.

With respect to this clone: Antigen specificity is unknown.

Method: immunoSEQ multiplex PCR; TCRdb's copy keeps in-frame clones and lacks some. Of tens of thousands of clones in the sample, 93% were seen once. J was trimmed by 4 bases and V by 3 bases; bases with no gene match: 15. Looked up from germline, CDR1 is LGHNA and CDR2 is YSLEER. The CDR3 runs 18 residues. The clonotype was recovered from a human donor in good health. Sequencing was carried out using CD8+ T cells sorted from blood. The J gene is TRBJ2-1, the V gene TRBV4-3; 7 bases are shared with TRBD2. CDR3 coding DNA: TGCGCCAGCAGCCAGCAACTAGCGCCACCTCCCCCATACAATGAGCAGTTCTTC. Residues: CASSQQLAPPPPYNEQFF.